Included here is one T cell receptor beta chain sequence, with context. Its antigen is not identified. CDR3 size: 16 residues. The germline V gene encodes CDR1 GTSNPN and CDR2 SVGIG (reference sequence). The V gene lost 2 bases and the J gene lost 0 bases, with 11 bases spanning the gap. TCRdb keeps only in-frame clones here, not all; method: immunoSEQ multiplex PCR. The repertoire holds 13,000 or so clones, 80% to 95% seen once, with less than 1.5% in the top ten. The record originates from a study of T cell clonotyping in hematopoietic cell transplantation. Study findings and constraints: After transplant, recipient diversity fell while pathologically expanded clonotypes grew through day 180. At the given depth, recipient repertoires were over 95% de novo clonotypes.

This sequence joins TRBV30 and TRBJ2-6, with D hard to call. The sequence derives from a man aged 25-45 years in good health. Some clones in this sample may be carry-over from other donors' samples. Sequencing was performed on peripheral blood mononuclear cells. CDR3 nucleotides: TGTGCCTGGAGTCCCACTCGGATCTCTGGGGCCAACGTCCTGACTTTC. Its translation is CAWSPTRISGANVLTF.